The clone carrying this T cell receptor (beta chain) has a handful of counts. This sample is drawn from a study of radiotherapy plus CTLA-4 blockade in lung cancer. The V end lost 4 bases, the J end lost 5 bases, and 12 bases lay between the germline ends. This CDR3 has 13 residues. The data were produced by immunoSEQ multiplex PCR, yet TCRdb's version contains in-frame clones alone and is incomplete. The sample carries 55,000 to 70,000 clones, approximately 80% recorded once. The rearrangement links TRBV5-7 to TRBJ2-5, with TRBD1 as a possible D gene (6 bases). TRBV5-7 is reported as an ORF; its role is uncertain. This receptor was identified in a human donor with non-small cell lung cancer who had a complete response to radiotherapy plus ipilimumab. Sequenced material: peripheral blood, taken from a patient treated with radiotherapy plus ipilimumab. For the CDR3, the DNA is TGTGCCAGCAGCCTTCTGAGGGGGGAGACCCAGTACTTC. Its translation: CASSLLRGETQYF.